This T cell receptor beta chain was obtained from a study of T-cell memory formation after mild COVID-19. Study overall: The two donors had largely donor-specific TCR clusters.

Study-wide points: Contracting CD4+ clones were located mainly in CM and EM, and CD8+ clones in EMRA.

Each CDR3 protein is one row after TCRdb ran MiXCR on the 5' RACE reads. The sample has 400,000 to 550,000 distinct CDR3 sequences, 20% to 25% seen once. The V end lost 0 bases, the J end lost 0 bases, and 8 bases lay between the germline ends. This CDR3 region has 15 residues. Germline assignment: CDR1 KGHSY and CDR2 FQNENV. A note on this clonotype: Its antigen is undetermined.

This rearrangement joins TRBV16 to TRBJ1-1, with D unresolved. This sequence originates from an adult woman who had mild COVID-19 (a few samples of this study predate the infection). Cell type and time point are not known. Material: PBMCs or a T cell subset sorted from them (not recorded which). CDR3 loop: CASSQSGLMNTEAFF. The CDR3 DNA reads as TGTGCCAGCAGCCAATCCGGGCTCATGAACACTGAAGCTTTCTTT. Full variable domain (rest looked up from reference TRBV16 and TRBJ1-1): GEEVAQTPKHLVRGEGQKAKLYCAPIKGHSYVFWYQQVLKNEFKFLISFQNENVFDETGMPKERFSAKCLPNSPCSLEIQATKLEDSAVYFCASSQSGLMNTEAFFGQGTRLTVV.